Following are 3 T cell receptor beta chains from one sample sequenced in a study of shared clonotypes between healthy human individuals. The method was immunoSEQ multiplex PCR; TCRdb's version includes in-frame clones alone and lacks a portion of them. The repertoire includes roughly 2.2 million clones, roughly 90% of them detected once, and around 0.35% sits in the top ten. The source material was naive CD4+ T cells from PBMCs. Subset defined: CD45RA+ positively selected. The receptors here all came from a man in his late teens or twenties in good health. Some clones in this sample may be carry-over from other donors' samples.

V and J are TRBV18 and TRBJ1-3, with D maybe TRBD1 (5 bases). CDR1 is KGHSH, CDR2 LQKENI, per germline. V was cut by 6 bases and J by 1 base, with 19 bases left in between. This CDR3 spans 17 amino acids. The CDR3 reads CASSPLGGINSGNTIYF. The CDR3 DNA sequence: TGTGCCAGCTCCCCGCTTGGGGGAATCAATTCTGGAAACACCATATATTTT.

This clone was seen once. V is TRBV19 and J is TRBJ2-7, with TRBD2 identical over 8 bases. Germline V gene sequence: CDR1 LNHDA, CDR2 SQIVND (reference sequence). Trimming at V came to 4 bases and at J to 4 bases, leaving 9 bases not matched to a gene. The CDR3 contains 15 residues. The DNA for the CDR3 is TGTGCCAGTAGTACCGATAGCGGGATGTCTTACGAGCAGTACTTC. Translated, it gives CASSTDSGMSYEQYF.

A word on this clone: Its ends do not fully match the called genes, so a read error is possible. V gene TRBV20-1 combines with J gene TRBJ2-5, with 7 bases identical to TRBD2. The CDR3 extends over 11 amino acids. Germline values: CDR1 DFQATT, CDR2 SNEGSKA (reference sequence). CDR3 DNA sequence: TGCAGTGCTATAGCCGAGACTAGCATTCACTTC. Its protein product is CSAIAETSIHF.